Below are 13 T cell receptor beta chains sequenced from a single sample in a study of shared clonotypes between healthy human individuals. Sequenced by immunoSEQ multiplex PCR; TCRdb stores in-frame clones only, minus some. The data show nearly 1,000,000 clones, approximately 80% seen once. Sequenced: memory CD4+ T cells sorted from blood. Sample subset: CD45RA-negative fraction. The receptors shown here come from a young man in good health.

Notes on this clone: Other DNA sequences in this sample translate to the same CDR3. V and J are TRBV2 and TRBJ2-7, with D perhaps given as TRBD1 or TRBD2 (5 bases each). Trimming removed 3 bases at V and 2 bases at J, with 11 bases between. The CDR3 runs to 14 residues. From germline, CDR1 is SNHLY and CDR2 FYNNEI. The CDR3 DNA follows: TGTGCCAGCAGTGACCGTCAGGGACCCTACGAGCAGTACTTC. As protein: CASSDRQGPYEQYF.

The chain recombines TRBV9 with TRBJ1-1, with a possible D match to TRBD1 (5 bases). V dropped 3 bases and J dropped 1 base, with 13 bases sitting between them. The CDR3 is 15 amino acids. Per the germline V gene, CDR1 is SGDLS and CDR2 is YYNGEE. CDR3 coding DNA: TGTGCCAGCAGCGCAAGGGACTGGACGAACACTGAAGCTTTCTTT. It yields the protein CASSARDWTNTEAFF.

This chain uses TRBV19 with TRBJ2-2; D remains ambiguous. In germline, CDR1 is LNHDA, CDR2 SQIVND (reference sequence). The ends were cut back, 6 bases at V and 0 bases at J, with 8 bases in the middle. CDR3 length: 14 amino acids. The CDR3 sequence is CASRLDANTGELFF. The CDR3 DNA reads as TGTGCCAGTAGGCTAGACGCGAACACCGGGGAGCTGTTTTTT.

The J gene is TRBJ1-5, the V gene TRBV30; unclear D gene. CDR1 and CDR2 from the germline V gene are GTSNPN and SVGIG (reference sequence). The CDR3 has 13 residues. V lost 0 bases, J lost 6 bases, and 9 bases lay in between. The CDR3: CAWSVSPGQPQHF. Here the CDR3 DNA reads TGTGCCTGGAGTGTATCCCCGGGTCAGCCCCAGCATTTT.

This rearrangement joins TRBV21-1 to TRBJ2-3; whether TRBD1, the table's D call, matches the DNA was not checked. TRBV21-1 is classified as a pseudogene. This CDR3 is built from 18 residues. CDR3 region: CASSKIEVTGWGTDTQYF. The CDR3 bases are TGTGCCAGCAGCAAAATTGAGGTCACAGGTTGGGGCACAGATACGCAGTATTTT.

This clone turned up a few times. The chain links TRBV25-1 to TRBJ1-1; D uncertain. The CDR3 runs to 13 residues. V lost 3 bases and J 5 bases, leaving 10 bases between the germline ends. Germline V lookup: CDR1 MGHDK, CDR2 SYGVNS. CDR3 protein: CASSDTRGTEAFF. CDR3 coding DNA: TGTGCCAGCAGTGACACCCGTGGGACTGAAGCTTTCTTT.

With regard to this clone: Other DNA sequences of this sample code for an identical CDR3. The chain links TRBV10-1 to TRBJ2-2; D is perhaps TRBD1 or TRBD2 (5 bases each). Germline lookup yields CDR1 WNHNN and CDR2 SYGVQD (reference sequence). CDR3 size: 14 residues. V gave up 6 bases and J gave up 4 bases, with 12 bases separating them. The CDR3 sequence is CASSRDRATGELFF. For the CDR3, the DNA is TGCGCCAGCAGCCGGGACCGAGCCACCGGGGAGCTGTTTTTT.

The chain carries TRBV30 and TRBJ1-2, with 10 positions matching TRBD1. The V and J ends lost 3 bases and 4 bases, in that order; junction bases with no gene match: 5. The CDR3 length is 14 residues. CDR1 and CDR2 (germline): GTSNPN, SVGIG (reference sequence). The CDR3 nucleotides are TGTGCCTGGAGCGTCGGACAGGGGGGCTATGGCTACACCTTC. Amino acids: CAWSVGQGGYGYTF. Together with reference TRBV30 and TRBJ1-2, the CDR3 gives the full variable domain: SQTIHQWPATLVQPVGSPLSLECTVEGTSNPNLYWYRQAAGRGLQLLFYSVGIGQISSEVPQNLSASRPQDRQFILSSKKLLLSDSGFYLCAWSVGQGGYGYTFGSGTRLTVV.

This clone was picked up one time. This sequence joins TRBV7-2 and TRBJ1-4, with D uncertain. V was trimmed by 2 bases and J by 0 bases, leaving 4 bases between them. From germline, CDR1 is SGHTA and CDR2 FQGNSA. The length of the CDR3 is 14 residues. CDR3 sequence (DNA): TGTGCCAGCAGCTTATATGCAACTAATGAAAAACTGTTTTTT. Its protein product is CASSLYATNEKLFF.

Points on this clone: A much more abundant neighbour one base away suggests this may be a read error. The chain links TRBV5-8 to TRBJ1-1; 8 bases are shared with TRBD1. The germline V gene has CDR1 SGHTS and CDR2 YDEGEE. This CDR3 has 13 amino acids. Unmatched junction bases numbered 2, after V lost 4 bases and J lost 3 bases. The CDR3 here is CASSLDRDTEAFF. In DNA form, the CDR3 reads TGTGCCAGCAGCCTGGACAGGGACACTGAAGCTTTCTTT.

The chain has TRBV5-4 and TRBJ2-7, with 10 bases fitting TRBD1. With V trimmed by 2 bases and J by 8 bases, 7 bases remained unmatched. The CDR3 is 14 amino acids. Germline values: CDR1 SGHNT, CDR2 YYREEE (reference sequence). CDR3 sequence reads: CASSLAGTGDKQYF. Written as DNA, the CDR3 is TGTGCCAGCAGCTTAGCCGGGACAGGGGATAAGCAGTACTTC.

The chain couples TRBV19 to TRBJ2-2, with a possible D match to TRBD2 (6 bases). Germline V CDR1 and CDR2: LNHDA, SQIVND (reference sequence). The CDR3 extends over 14 amino acids. Trimming took 5 bases from V and 4 from J, leaving 11 bases between them. For the CDR3, the DNA is TGTGCCAGTAGTGTGGGACTGTTCACCGGGGAGCTGTTTTTT. This codes for CASSVGLFTGELFF. The variable domain in full, completed from reference TRBV19 and TRBJ2-2, reads DGGITQSPKYLFRKEGQNVTLSCEQNLNHDAMYWYRQDPGQGLRLIYYSQIVNDFQKGDIAEGYSVSREKKESFPLTVTSAQKNPTAFYLCASSVGLFTGELFFGEGSRLTVL.

The chain links TRBV2 to TRBJ2-3; 7 bases fit TRBD1. Germline lookup yields CDR1 SNHLY and CDR2 FYNNEI. CDR3 size: 16 residues. Trimming removed 5 bases from V and 6 bases from J; junction bases left unmatched: 14. This chain's CDR3 is CASSRDSGLERDTQYF. CDR3 DNA: TGTGCCAGCAGTCGGGACAGCGGTCTAGAGAGGGATACGCAGTATTTT.